The present T cell receptor beta chain was sequenced within a study of cytomegalovirus exposure and HLA in healthy donors. Germline loops: CDR1 SGHRS, CDR2 YFSETQ. V was cut by 0 bases and J by 0 bases, with 10 bases left in between. The CDR3 totals 16 residues. The primer mix had 60 Vbeta and 13 Jbeta primers. Per the original methods: Counted up in a later analysis, unique TCR beta chains came to approximately 77 million, with around 9.9 million shared. Produced via immunoSEQ multiplex PCR; TCRdb's table is partial and in-frame only. The DNA gave D and trimming, while V, J and clone size come from that table. The sample comprises about 130,000 clones, about 81% of which are singletons, and around 0.99% rests with the top ten. Points from the study as a whole: Beyond CMV serostatus, there was no information to go on about immune exposure. HLA alleles showed associations with some 17,000 TCR beta sequences in a later analysis, at a 0.05 false discovery rate. Cytomegalovirus status was reportedly diagnosed by the classifier with high specificity and sensitivity.

On this clone: The target antigen is unknown.

The sample consisted of PBMCs. The origin of this receptor is a woman aged 30 to 39 in good health and CMV-seronegative. The rearrangement uses TRBV5-1 and TRBJ1-3; TRBD1 might be the D (5 bases). The CDR3, as DNA: TGCGCCAGCAGCTTGGCGGTGGGGGGCTCTGGAAACACCATATATTTT. This translates into CASSLAVGGSGNTIYF.